This T cell receptor beta chain was sequenced in a study of blood T cell repertoires in COVID-19. Study context: In each case, the material was cDNA or gDNA derived from T cells, B-cell-depleted T cells, or PBMCs.

Under the authors' procedure: The assay estimated nucleated cells by amplifying reference gene primers. TCRdb's copy holds only in-frame clones and misses some; the assay was immunoSEQ multiplex PCR. V and J calls and clone size come straight from that table; D and trimming were deduced from the DNA. The sample shows 330,000 or so clones, about 90% of them seen only once. This CDR3 is built from 19 residues. V gave up 4 bases and J gave up 5 bases, with 29 bases separating them. Germline CDR1 is SGHDN and CDR2 is FVKESK. Cohort 3 recovery required two negative PCRs, clearance, or symptom resolution. The rearrangement uses TRBV14 and TRBJ2-5; possibly TRBD1 for D (6 bases). The sequence was collected from a young woman who had recovered from COVID-19. Sequenced input: PBMCs or T cells enriched from blood (not recorded which). The CDR3 region has the DNA TGTGCCAGCAGCCCCAAGGTACTTACAGGGCCACAGCTCCGGGAGACCCAGTACTTC. This encodes CASSPKVLTGPQLRETQYF.